The 14 T cell receptor beta chains below were found in one sample sequenced in a study of spatial heterogeneity in lung cancer. Time point indicated: sample taken at primary tumor resection. No cells were sorted before sequencing. The whole RNA sequenced was extracted from tumor, nontumor lung or frozen PBMC. A single record per CDR3 protein comes from TCRdb applying MiXCR to the 5' RACE reads. The sample has 1,500 to 2,000 distinct CDR3 sequences, roughly 8% seen once. The material sequenced was normal lung tissue next to the tumor, taken at surgery. Receptor source: a male donor with early-stage non-small cell lung cancer.

Within the sample, this clonotype is medium-sized. With the library built for alpha chains, this beta chain is off target and its frequency is not meaningful. The chain employs TRBV9 and TRBJ2-2; D ambiguous. The CDR3 covers 13 residues. V lost 0 bases, J lost 6 bases, and 6 bases lay in between. Germline CDR1 is SGDLS and CDR2 is YYNGEE. The CDR3 here is CASSVGPSGELFF. DNA of the CDR3: TGTGCCAGCAGCGTAGGACCTTCCGGGGAGCTGTTTTTT.

By sample fraction, this clonotype is medium-sized. Within a library made for alpha chains, this beta chain is off target, and its count is uninformative. The chain employs TRBV9 and TRBJ2-7; D uncertain. The CDR3 consists of 15 residues. Per germline, CDR1 SGDLS and CDR2 YYNGEE. Trimming removed 0 bases at V and 0 bases at J, with 10 bases between. The CDR3 region has the DNA TGTGCCAGCAGCGTAGCTGGAAGGAGCTCCTACGAGCAGTACTTC. It encodes CASSVAGRSSYEQYF.

Within the sample, this clonotype is medium-sized (0.01 to 0.1%). A library made for alpha chains picked up this beta chain off target, so its size means little. The chain recombines TRBV12-3 or TRBV12-4 with TRBJ2-7, with D unclear. CDR3 length: 12 residues. Trimming pared 1 base from V and 4 bases from J, leaving 5 bases between. The CDR3 DNA follows: TGTGCCAGCAGTTTAGGGTCGTACGAGCAGTACTTC. Encoded protein: CASSLGSYEQYF.

Regarding this clonotype: This beta chain represents an off-target read in a library built for alpha chains; its size is of limited meaning. This chain connects TRBV13 to TRBJ2-1, with 8 positions matching TRBD1. Trimming took 3 bases from V and 6 from J; bases not matched to a gene: 10. This CDR3 has 16 amino acids. Germline values: CDR1 PRHDT, CDR2 FYEKMQ (reference sequence). CDR3 sequence: CASSFLRQGASNEQFF. CDR3 nucleotide sequence: TGTGCCAGCAGCTTCTTGAGGCAGGGGGCCAGCAATGAGCAGTTCTTC.

By share of the sample, this clonotype is medium-sized (0.01 to 0.1%). Since the library was made to target alpha chains, this beta chain is a stray read and its abundance is not meaningful. The J gene is TRBJ2-2, the V gene TRBV3-1; 10 nucleotides match TRBD1. The germline V gene encodes CDR1 LGHDT and CDR2 YNNKEL (reference sequence). Trimming took 5 bases from V and 6 from J; bases not matched to a gene: 3. CDR3 length equals 14 residues. The CDR3 protein is CASSGTGEAGELFF. The DNA of the CDR3 is TGTGCCAGCAGCGGGACAGGGGAGGCCGGGGAGCTGTTTTTT.

This clonotype occurred many times. Little can be read into the size of this beta chain, an off-target read in a library designed for alpha chains. The CDR3 DNA reads as TGCGCCAGCAGCCAAGGTCCAGGGTCTAGCACAGATACGCAGTATTTT. Protein: CASSQGPGSSTDTQYF. This chain links TRBV4-3 with TRBJ2-3; D is perhaps TRBD1 (5 bases). The CDR3 has 16 amino acids. Per the germline V gene, CDR1 is LGHNA and CDR2 is YSLEER. The V and J ends lost 1 base and 0 bases respectively, with 11 bases between them.

By sample share, this clonotype is medium-sized. Because the library targeted alpha chains, this beta chain is an off-target read whose size means little. The rearrangement joins TRBV7-2 to TRBJ2-2; D is tentatively TRBD1 or TRBD2 (5 bases each). The germline V gene encodes CDR1 SGHTA and CDR2 FQGNSA. CDR3 length: 14 amino acids. With 1 base removed from V and 6 bases from J, the gap between germline ends came to 9 bases. The chain's CDR3 is CASSLVEGSGELFF. The CDR3 bases are TGTGCCAGCAGCTTAGTTGAGGGGTCCGGGGAGCTGTTTTTT.

In regard to this clonotype: Since the library was made to target alpha chains, this beta chain is a stray read and its abundance is not meaningful. The J gene is TRBJ2-7, the V gene TRBV6-5; D gene uncertain. Germline values: CDR1 MNHEY, CDR2 SVGAGI. Trimming shortened V by 5 bases and J by 2 bases, and 10 bases separated the two germline ends. The CDR3 has 13 amino acids. The CDR3 DNA reads as TGTGCCAGCAGTATTGACATTACCTACGAGCAGTACTTC. This gives the protein CASSIDITYEQYF.

As regards this clonotype: Within a library made for alpha chains, this beta chain is off target, and its count is uninformative. The V call is TRBV6-2 or TRBV6-3, the J call TRBJ2-5; D unresolved. Trimming shortened V by 2 bases and J by 2 bases, and 0 bases separated the two germline ends. Germline CDR1 is MNHEY and CDR2 is SVGEGT. This CDR3 region has 11 residues. The CDR3 spells CASSYQETQYF. DNA for the CDR3: TGTGCCAGCAGTTACCAAGAGACCCAGTACTTC.

The sample holds a few counts of this clonotype. This beta chain is an unintended read in a library built for alpha chains; its size means little. The J gene is TRBJ2-1, the V gene TRBV7-2; the match to TRBD2 covers 8 bases. Germline V lookup: CDR1 SGHTA, CDR2 FQGNSA. The length of the CDR3 is 15 residues. V shed 4 bases and J 9 bases; nucleotides not matched to a gene: 11. The CDR3 here is CASSSRPAGGGEQFF. The CDR3 DNA follows: TGTGCCAGCAGCTCCCGACCGGCGGGGGGCGGTGAGCAGTTCTTC. Full variable domain (missing parts from reference TRBV7-2 and TRBJ2-1): GAGVSQSPSNKVTEKGKDVELRCDPISGHTALYWYRQSLGQGLEFLIYFQGNSAPDKSGLPSDRFSAERTGGSVSTLTIQRTQQEDSAVYLCASSSRPAGGGEQFFGPGTRLTVL.

By sample share, this clonotype is medium-sized (0.01 to 0.1%). Being off target in a library aimed at alpha chains, this beta chain has a size of little meaning. The V call is TRBV19, the J call TRBJ1-5; D is undetermined. The germline V gene encodes CDR1 LNHDA and CDR2 SQIVND (reference sequence). The CDR3 has 15 amino acids. V lost 5 bases and J lost 0, with 11 bases in between. Here the CDR3 reads CASSSDTHSNQPQHF. The CDR3 DNA follows: TGTGCCAGTAGTTCCGACACCCATAGCAATCAGCCCCAGCATTTT.

By proportion, this clonotype is large (0.1 to 1%). This beta chain came through as a stray read in a library set up for alpha chains, and its size says little. The CDR3 loop is CASRPTTTDGYTF. In DNA, the CDR3 is TGTGCCAGCAGGCCGACAACGACCGATGGCTACACCTTC. This chain joins TRBV6-5 and TRBJ1-2; no clear D gene. V lost 6 bases and J 6 bases, leaving 14 bases between the germline ends. Germline values: CDR1 MNHEY, CDR2 SVGAGI. The CDR3 is 13 amino acids.

By proportion, this clonotype is medium-sized (0.01 to 0.1%). This beta chain is an off-target read within a library intended for alpha chains, so its frequency means little. The genes are TRBV7-2 and TRBJ2-1; 7 nucleotides match TRBD2. With V trimmed by 1 base and J by 8 bases, 11 bases remained unmatched. This CDR3 is 16 amino acids long. Germline V lookup: CDR1 SGHTA, CDR2 FQGNSA. The CDR3 spells CASSLVSSGLVDEQFF. In DNA, the CDR3 is TGTGCCAGCAGCTTAGTGTCTAGCGGTTTGGTGGATGAGCAGTTCTTC.

By its share, this clonotype is medium-sized. This beta chain turned up in a library designed for alpha chains; as an off-target read, its abundance says little. V and J are TRBV7-3 and TRBJ2-2; D might be TRBD2 (6 bases). V was trimmed by 8 bases and J by 1 base, leaving 8 bases between them. The CDR3 is made up of 13 amino acids. CDR1 and CDR2 from the germline V gene are SGHTA and FQGTGA. The CDR3 DNA follows: TGTGCCAGCGGGACTGAGAACACCGGGGAGCTGTTTTTT. This encodes CASGTENTGELFF.